A single count supports the clone carrying this T cell receptor beta chain. Its target is not known. The authors distributed each subset's genomic DNA evenly over several immunoSEQ plates. Produced via immunoSEQ multiplex PCR; TCRdb's table is partial and in-frame only. The table has about 1 million clones, about 75% seen once. These data originate in a study of shared clonotypes between healthy human individuals. Notes on the study in general: Tissues were not sampled, only blood, and their repertoires likely differ. Naive subsets, compared against memory subsets, generally had larger estimated richness values.

The material sequenced was memory CD4+ T cells sorted from blood. Documented subset: CD45RA-negative fraction. This receptor was identified in a man aged 18 to 29 in good health.

In DNA, the CDR3 is TGTGCCAGCAGCGGGGCACAGGGGGGGTATAACACTGAAGCTTTCTTT. Encoded protein: CASSGAQGGYNTEAFF. V gene TRBV9 combines with J gene TRBJ1-1, with TRBD1 matching over 8 bases. This CDR3 spans 16 amino acids. J lost 2 bases, V lost 3 bases, and 9 bases had no gene match. Germline CDR1 SGDLS, CDR2 YYNGEE.